This entry concerns a single TCR beta chain. The data are from a study of Ad26.COV2.S vaccination and SARS-CoV-2 variants. Study-level information: As a participant in COV1001, the donor was in the Ad26.COV2.S trial arm. Ad26.COV2.S shots went into the muscle once or twice, 56 days apart.

The CDR3 covers 14 residues. Trimming removed 1 base from V and 4 bases from J; junction bases left unmatched: 3. CDR1 and CDR2 (germline): ENHRY, SYGVKD. Noted treatment: approximately 18 received Ad26.COV2.S at low or high dose, single or two shots; about 5 received placebo; per-sample allocation not given. Repertoires come from day 63 after the first vaccine or placebo injection. This Boston cohort included adults aged 18-55 years. Sequencing used immunoSEQ multiplex PCR; TCRdb keeps in-frame clones, though not all of them. The sample includes about 350,000 clones, roughly 90% of them seen just once.

Sequences were derived from peripheral blood, sampled in a trial of Ad26.COV2.S vaccine versus placebo. This TCR was sampled from a person between 18 and 59 years old who received the Ad26.COV2.S COVID-19 vaccine or a placebo. This chain uses TRBV10-3 with TRBJ2-7; 8 nucleotides match TRBD1. CDR3 in DNA: TGTGCCATCAGTGAGTTGGGACAGGAATACGAGCAGTACTTC. Translated, it gives CAISELGQEYEQYF.